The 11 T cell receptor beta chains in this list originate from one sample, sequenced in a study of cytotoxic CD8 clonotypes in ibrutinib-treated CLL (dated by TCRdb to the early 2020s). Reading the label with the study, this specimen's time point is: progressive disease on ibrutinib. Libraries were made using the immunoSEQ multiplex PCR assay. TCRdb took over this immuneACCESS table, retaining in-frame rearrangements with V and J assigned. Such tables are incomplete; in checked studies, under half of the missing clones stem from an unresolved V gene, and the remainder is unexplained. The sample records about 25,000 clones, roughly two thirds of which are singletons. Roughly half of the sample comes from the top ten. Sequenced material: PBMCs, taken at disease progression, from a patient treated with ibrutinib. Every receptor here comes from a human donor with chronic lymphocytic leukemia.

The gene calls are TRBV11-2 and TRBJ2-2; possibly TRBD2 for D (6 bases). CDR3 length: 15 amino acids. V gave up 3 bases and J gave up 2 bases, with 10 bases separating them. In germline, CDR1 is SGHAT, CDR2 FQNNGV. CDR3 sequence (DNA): TGTGCCAGCAGCTTCTCGCGGGGTAACACCGGGGAGCTGTTTTTT. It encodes CASSFSRGNTGELFF. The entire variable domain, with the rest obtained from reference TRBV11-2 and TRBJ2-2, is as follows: EAGVAQSPRYKIIEKRQSVAFWCNPISGHATLYWYQQILGQGPKLLIQFQNNGVVDDSQLPKDRFSAERLKGVDSTLKIQPAKLEDSAVYLCASSFSRGNTGELFFGEGSRLTVL.

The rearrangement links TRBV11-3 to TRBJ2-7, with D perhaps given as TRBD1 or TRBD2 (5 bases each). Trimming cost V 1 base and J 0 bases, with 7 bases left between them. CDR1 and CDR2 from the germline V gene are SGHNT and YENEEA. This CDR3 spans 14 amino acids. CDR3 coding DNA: TGTGCCAGCAGCTTAGGGGACGGCTCCTACGAGCAGTACTTC. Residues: CASSLGDGSYEQYF.

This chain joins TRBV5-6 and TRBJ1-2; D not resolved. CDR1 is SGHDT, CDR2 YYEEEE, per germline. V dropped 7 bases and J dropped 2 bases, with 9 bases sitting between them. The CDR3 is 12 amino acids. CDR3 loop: CASGSGNYGYTF. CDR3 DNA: TGTGCCAGCGGGTCTGGAAACTATGGCTACACCTTC.

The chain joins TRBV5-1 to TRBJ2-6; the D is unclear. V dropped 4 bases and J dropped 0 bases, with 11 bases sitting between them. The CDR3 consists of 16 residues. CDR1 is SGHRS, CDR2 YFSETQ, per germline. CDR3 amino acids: CASSAGGSSGANVLTF. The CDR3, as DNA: TGCGCCAGCAGCGCCGGTGGGTCCTCTGGGGCCAACGTCCTGACTTTC.

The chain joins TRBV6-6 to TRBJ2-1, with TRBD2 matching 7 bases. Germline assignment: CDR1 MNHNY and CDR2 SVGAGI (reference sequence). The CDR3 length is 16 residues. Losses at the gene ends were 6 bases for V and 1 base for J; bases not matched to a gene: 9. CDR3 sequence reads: CASSLLGGGSYNEQFF. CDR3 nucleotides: TGTGCCAGCAGCCTCCTTGGGGGGGGTTCCTACAATGAGCAGTTCTTC.

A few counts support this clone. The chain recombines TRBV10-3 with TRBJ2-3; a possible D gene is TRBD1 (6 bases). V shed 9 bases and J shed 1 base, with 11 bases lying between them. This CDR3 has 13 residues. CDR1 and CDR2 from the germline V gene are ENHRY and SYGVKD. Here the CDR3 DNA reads TGTGCCATTGGGCCAGGGGGCACAGATACGCAGTATTTT. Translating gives CAIGPGGTDTQYF.

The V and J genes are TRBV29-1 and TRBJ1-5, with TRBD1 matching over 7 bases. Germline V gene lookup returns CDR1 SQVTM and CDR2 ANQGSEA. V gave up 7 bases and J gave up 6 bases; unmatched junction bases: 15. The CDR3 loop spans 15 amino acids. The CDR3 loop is CSEGLGGIIGQPQHF. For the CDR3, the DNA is TGCAGCGAGGGACTAGGGGGCATTATAGGTCAGCCCCAGCATTTT. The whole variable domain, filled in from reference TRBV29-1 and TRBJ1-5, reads SAVISQKPSRDICQRGTSLTIQCQVDSQVTMMFWYRQQPGQSLTLIATANQGSEATYESGFVIDKFPISRPNLTFSTLTVSNMSPEDSSIYLCSEGLGGIIGQPQHFGDGTRLSIL.

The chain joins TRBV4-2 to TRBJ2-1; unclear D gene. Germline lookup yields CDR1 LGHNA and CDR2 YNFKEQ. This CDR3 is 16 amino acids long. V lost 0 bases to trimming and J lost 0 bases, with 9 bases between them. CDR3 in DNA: TGTGCCAGCAGCCAAGAAAACCGACCCTCCTACAATGAGCAGTTCTTC. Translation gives CASSQENRPSYNEQFF.

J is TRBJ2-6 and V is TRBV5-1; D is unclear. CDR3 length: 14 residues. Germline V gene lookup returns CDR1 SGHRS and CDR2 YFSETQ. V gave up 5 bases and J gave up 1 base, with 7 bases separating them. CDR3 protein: CASSGFSGANVLTF. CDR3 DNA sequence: TGCGCCAGCAGTGGGTTTTCTGGGGCCAACGTCCTGACTTTC.

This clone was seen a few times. CDR3 bases: TGTGCCATCAAAGAGGCACGGAACACTGAAGCTTTCTTT. Protein: CAIKEARNTEAFF. The chain joins TRBV10-3 to TRBJ1-1, with no clear D. The CDR3 runs to 13 residues. In germline, CDR1 is ENHRY, CDR2 SYGVKD. V lost 7 bases to trimming and J lost 1 base, with 10 bases between them.

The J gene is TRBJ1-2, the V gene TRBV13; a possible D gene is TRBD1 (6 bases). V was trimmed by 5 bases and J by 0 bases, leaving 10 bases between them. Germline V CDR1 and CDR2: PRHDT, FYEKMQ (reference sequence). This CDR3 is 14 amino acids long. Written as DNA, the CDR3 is TGTGCCAGCAGCAGGGGACAAACTAACTATGGCTACACCTTC. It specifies CASSRGQTNYGYTF.